A selection of T cell receptor beta chains follows, all from one sample in a study of response to subunit inactivated influenza vaccine. Each CDR3 protein is one row after TCRdb ran MiXCR on the RT-PCR reads. This table holds hundreds of thousands of distinct CDR3 sequences, over 10% found once. The source material was PBMCs from blood, sampled 40 to 50 days after vaccination. These TCRs come from a man between 45 and 60 years old who received an inactivated influenza vaccine. CDR3s include the opening cysteine and the closing phenylalanine or tryptophan. A D gene is named only where the DNA matches it firmly. Only some rows state a clone size, as once, few, many or a class for expanded clones.

cdr3_nt: TGTGCCACCAGCAGAGTAACGGGAGAGCAGTACTTC
cdr3_aa: CATSRVTGEQYF
d_call: NA
j_call: TRBJ2-7
clone_size: many
v_call: TRBV15

cdr3_nt: TGCGCCAGCAGCCAGGACTACTGGGGAAGGGAGCAGTACTTC
cdr3_aa: CASSQDYWGREQYF
d_call: NA
j_call: TRBJ2-7
clone_size: NA
v_call: TRBV4-3

cdr3_nt: TGTGCCAGCAGTTACTTCGTTGGACTAGGGGCCTCCGAGCAGTACTTC
cdr3_aa: CASSYFVGLGASEQYF
d_call: TRBD2
j_call: TRBJ2-7
clone_size: NA
v_call: TRBV6-5

cdr3_nt: TGTGCCTTCGGGGGGCAGTACTTC
cdr3_aa: CAFGGQYF
d_call: NA
j_call: TRBJ2-7
clone_size: many
v_call: TRBV10-3

cdr3_nt: TGCGCCAGCAGCCCAGAACAGGGGCGCACAGATACGCAGTATTTT
cdr3_aa: CASSPEQGRTDTQYF
d_call: TRBD1
j_call: TRBJ2-3
clone_size: NA
v_call: TRBV5-1

cdr3_nt: TGTGCCAGCACCTCGCCGACTAGCGGCACCTACGAGCAGTACTTC
cdr3_aa: CASTSPTSGTYEQYF
d_call: TRBD2
j_call: TRBJ2-7
clone_size: NA
v_call: TRBV7-9

cdr3_nt: TGTGCCAGCAGTTCTTGGACAGGGGGAAACCCCAATGAGCAGTTCTTC
cdr3_aa: CASSSWTGGNPNEQFF
d_call: TRBD1
j_call: TRBJ2-1
clone_size: NA
v_call: TRBV28

cdr3_nt: TGCGCCAGCACTAATGGCGGGGGGACCTCCTACAATGAGCAGTTCTTC
cdr3_aa: CASTNGGGTSYNEQFF
d_call: TRBD2
j_call: TRBJ2-1
clone_size: NA
v_call: TRBV5-1

cdr3_nt: TGTGCCAGCAGTTACGCCCGATACCAAGAGACCCAGTACTTC
cdr3_aa: CASSYARYQETQYF
d_call: NA
j_call: TRBJ2-5
clone_size: few
v_call: TRBV6-2/TRBV6-3

cdr3_nt: TGCAGTGCTAGAGTCCGAGCCGTCACAGATACGCAGTATTTT
cdr3_aa: CSARVRAVTDTQYF
d_call: NA
j_call: TRBJ2-3
clone_size: NA
v_call: TRBV20-1

cdr3_nt: TGCGCCACCAGTCAGACAGGCCAATACGAGCAGTACTTC
cdr3_aa: CATSQTGQYEQYF
d_call: NA
j_call: TRBJ2-7
clone_size: NA
v_call: TRBV5-1

cdr3_nt: TGCAGTGCGGCGGGGGAGACGACCGGGGAGCTGTTTTTT
cdr3_aa: CSAAGETTGELFF
d_call: TRBD2
j_call: TRBJ2-2
clone_size: many
v_call: TRBV20-1

cdr3_nt: TGTGCCAGCAGCTTAGCGGGGGGGCGCATTCATACGCAGTATTTT
cdr3_aa: CASSLAGGRIHTQYF
d_call: NA
j_call: TRBJ2-3
clone_size: few
v_call: TRBV7-9

cdr3_nt: TGTGCCAGCAGTTACAGGAATCAGCCCCAGCATTTT
cdr3_aa: CASSYRNQPQHF
d_call: NA
j_call: TRBJ1-5
clone_size: few
v_call: TRBV12-3/TRBV12-4

cdr3_nt: TGTGCCAGCAGTTACTTCGGGGAGGGTACGGGCTACACCTTC
cdr3_aa: CASSYFGEGTGYTF
d_call: NA
j_call: TRBJ1-2
clone_size: NA
v_call: TRBV6-5

cdr3_nt: TGTGCCAGCTCCAAACTAGACTCCCGGGCCGGGGCCAACGTCCTGACTTTC
cdr3_aa: CASSKLDSRAGANVLTF
d_call: NA
j_call: TRBJ2-6
clone_size: NA
v_call: TRBV18

cdr3_nt: TGTGCCAGCAGTTACTCAGCGGGGGGAGGTGAGACCCAGTACTTC
cdr3_aa: CASSYSAGGGETQYF
d_call: TRBD2
j_call: TRBJ2-5
clone_size: NA
v_call: TRBV6-5

cdr3_nt: TGTGCCAGCAGTCTAAACGCCATGAACACTGAAGCTTTCTTT
cdr3_aa: CASSLNAMNTEAFF
d_call: NA
j_call: TRBJ1-1
clone_size: many
v_call: TRBV12-3/TRBV12-4

cdr3_nt: TGTGCCAGCAGCTTCAGGGGGGTTAACCCCTACAATGAGCAGTTCTTC
cdr3_aa: CASSFRGVNPYNEQFF
d_call: NA
j_call: TRBJ2-1
clone_size: NA
v_call: TRBV3-1

cdr3_nt: TGCGCCAGCAGCCAAGATTTGGGCAGGGCGTACCAAGAGACCCAGTACTTC
cdr3_aa: CASSQDLGRAYQETQYF
d_call: NA
j_call: TRBJ2-5
clone_size: few
v_call: TRBV4-3

cdr3_nt: TGCGCCAGCAGCTTGCAGGGCGGCCTCACAGATACGCAGTATTTT
cdr3_aa: CASSLQGGLTDTQYF
d_call: NA
j_call: TRBJ2-3
clone_size: few
v_call: TRBV5-1

cdr3_nt: TGTGCCAGCAGCCACGGGACAGGGGGGGTATTTGTATCGTTCTTC
cdr3_aa: CASSHGTGGVFVSFF
d_call: TRBD1
j_call: TRBJ2-1
clone_size: NA
v_call: TRBV7-2

cdr3_nt: TGCGCCAGCAGCTTGGCCGGGACATACTCCTACGAGCAGTACTTC
cdr3_aa: CASSLAGTYSYEQYF
d_call: NA
j_call: TRBJ2-7
clone_size: NA
v_call: TRBV5-1

cdr3_nt: TGTGCCAGCTCAGATTCGGATCAGCCCCAGCATTTT
cdr3_aa: CASSDSDQPQHF
d_call: NA
j_call: TRBJ1-5
clone_size: few
v_call: TRBV6-5

cdr3_nt: TGCAGTGCTAGAGTAGTAGAAAATTATTTT
cdr3_aa: CSARVVENYF
d_call: NA
j_call: TRBJ2-3
clone_size: NA
v_call: TRBV20-1

cdr3_nt: TGCGCCAGCAGCTTGGTGAACGGGGACACAGATACGCAGTATTTT
cdr3_aa: CASSLVNGDTDTQYF
d_call: NA
j_call: TRBJ2-3
clone_size: few
v_call: TRBV5-1

cdr3_nt: TGTGCCAGCAGCCCCAGTCGGGGGGCAAGCTCTGGGGCCAACGTCCTGACTTTC
cdr3_aa: CASSPSRGASSGANVLTF
d_call: NA
j_call: TRBJ2-6
clone_size: many
v_call: TRBV11-1

cdr3_nt: TGTGCCAGCAGTAACCGGGACAGGCCTGGAAACACCATATATTTT
cdr3_aa: CASSNRDRPGNTIYF
d_call: TRBD1
j_call: TRBJ1-3
clone_size: many
v_call: TRBV12-3/TRBV12-4

cdr3_nt: TGTGCCAGCAGTAAGGAGGGGGTTAGCAATCAGCCCCAGCATTTT
cdr3_aa: CASSKEGVSNQPQHF
d_call: NA
j_call: TRBJ1-5
clone_size: NA
v_call: TRBV9

cdr3_nt: TGCGCCAGCAGACCCGGAGTTGGGCGGGACACAGATACGCAGTATTTT
cdr3_aa: CASRPGVGRDTDTQYF
d_call: NA
j_call: TRBJ2-3
clone_size: few
v_call: TRBV5-1

cdr3_nt: TGTGCCAGCAGCTTAGATAACAACTACGAGCAGTACTTC
cdr3_aa: CASSLDNNYEQYF
d_call: NA
j_call: TRBJ2-7
clone_size: many
v_call: TRBV7-9

cdr3_nt: TGTGCCACCAGTGACGACGCGTACAATGAGCAGTTCTTC
cdr3_aa: CATSDDAYNEQFF
d_call: NA
j_call: TRBJ2-1
clone_size: many
v_call: TRBV24-1

cdr3_nt: TGTGCCTGGAACGTAGCGGGACTAGGGGATGAGCAGTTCTTC
cdr3_aa: CAWNVAGLGDEQFF
d_call: TRBD2
j_call: TRBJ2-1
clone_size: NA
v_call: TRBV30

cdr3_nt: TGCAGTGCTAGAAAGCGGACAGAACGCACAGATACGCAGTATTTT
cdr3_aa: CSARKRTERTDTQYF
d_call: NA
j_call: TRBJ2-3
clone_size: few
v_call: TRBV20-1

cdr3_nt: TGTGCCAGCAGCTTACCGACGCCCGGGGGAGCCGATTCATACGAGCAGTACTTC
cdr3_aa: CASSLPTPGGADSYEQYF
d_call: NA
j_call: TRBJ2-7
clone_size: few
v_call: TRBV7-4

cdr3_nt: TGCAGTGCGGATGGGGGGAATATTGAAGCTTTCTTT
cdr3_aa: CSADGGNIEAFF
d_call: NA
j_call: TRBJ1-1
clone_size: NA
v_call: TRBV20-1

cdr3_nt: TGTGCCAGCAGTTCCTCAACGTCGGGCGCGAGAACTGAAGCTTTCTTT
cdr3_aa: CASSSSTSGARTEAFF
d_call: NA
j_call: TRBJ1-1
clone_size: NA
v_call: TRBV27

cdr3_nt: TGTGCCAGCAGGAACGACAGGGGGACTGGGGCCAACGTCCTGACTTTC
cdr3_aa: CASRNDRGTGANVLTF
d_call: TRBD1
j_call: TRBJ2-6
clone_size: few
v_call: TRBV6-2/TRBV6-3

cdr3_nt: TGTGCCAGCAGCTTCGCGGCCTACAATGAGCAGTTCTTC
cdr3_aa: CASSFAAYNEQFF
d_call: NA
j_call: TRBJ2-1
clone_size: few
v_call: TRBV7-9

cdr3_nt: TGTGCCAGCAACTTGGGGTACAACGAGCATAATCAGCCCCAGCATTTT
cdr3_aa: CASNLGYNEHNQPQHF
d_call: NA
j_call: TRBJ1-5
clone_size: NA
v_call: TRBV7-8